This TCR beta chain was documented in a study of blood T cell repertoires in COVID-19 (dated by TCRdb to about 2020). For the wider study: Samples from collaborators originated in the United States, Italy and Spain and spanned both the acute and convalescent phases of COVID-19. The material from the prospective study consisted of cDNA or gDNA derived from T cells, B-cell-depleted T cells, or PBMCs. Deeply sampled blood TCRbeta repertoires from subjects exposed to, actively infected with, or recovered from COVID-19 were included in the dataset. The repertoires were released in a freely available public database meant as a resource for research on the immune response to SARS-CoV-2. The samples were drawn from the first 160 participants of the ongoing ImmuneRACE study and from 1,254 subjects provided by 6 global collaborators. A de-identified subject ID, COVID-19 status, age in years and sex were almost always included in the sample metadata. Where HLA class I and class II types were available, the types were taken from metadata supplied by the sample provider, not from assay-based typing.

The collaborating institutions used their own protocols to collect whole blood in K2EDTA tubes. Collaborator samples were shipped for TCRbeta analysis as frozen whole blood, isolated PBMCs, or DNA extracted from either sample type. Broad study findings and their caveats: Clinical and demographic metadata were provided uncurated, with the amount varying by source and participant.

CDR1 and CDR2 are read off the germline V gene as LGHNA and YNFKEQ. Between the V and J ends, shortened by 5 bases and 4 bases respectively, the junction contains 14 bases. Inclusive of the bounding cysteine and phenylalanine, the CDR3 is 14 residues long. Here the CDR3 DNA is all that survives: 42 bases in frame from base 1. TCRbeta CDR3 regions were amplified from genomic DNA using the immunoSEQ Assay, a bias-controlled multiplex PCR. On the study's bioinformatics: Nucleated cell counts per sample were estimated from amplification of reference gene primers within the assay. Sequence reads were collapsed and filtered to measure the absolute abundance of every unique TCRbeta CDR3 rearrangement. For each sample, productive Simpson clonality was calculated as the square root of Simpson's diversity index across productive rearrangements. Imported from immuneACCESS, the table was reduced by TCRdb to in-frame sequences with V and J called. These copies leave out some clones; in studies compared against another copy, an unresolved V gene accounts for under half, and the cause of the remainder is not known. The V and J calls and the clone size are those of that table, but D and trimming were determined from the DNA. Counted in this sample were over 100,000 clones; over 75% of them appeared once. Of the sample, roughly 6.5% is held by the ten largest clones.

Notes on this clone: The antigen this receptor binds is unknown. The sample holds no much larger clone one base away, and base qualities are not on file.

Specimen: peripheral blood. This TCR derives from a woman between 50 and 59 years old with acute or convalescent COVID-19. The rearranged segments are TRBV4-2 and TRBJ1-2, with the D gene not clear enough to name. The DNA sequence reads TGTGCCAGCAGCTCACGAGGGATTAGCTATGGCTACACCTTC. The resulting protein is CASSSRGISYGYTF.